This is a list of T cell receptor beta chains from one sample in a study of blood T cell repertoires in COVID-19. Sequencing was performed with immunoSEQ multiplex PCR; in TCRdb, only in-frame clones are kept and a portion is missing. This sample has around 100,000 clones, with 70% to 85% found just once. The sequenced material came from peripheral blood. The receptors here all came from a human donor in a cohort sampled during active COVID-19. CDR3s include the opening cysteine and the closing phenylalanine or tryptophan. The order of the fields is CDR3 DNA, CDR3 protein, V gene, clone size, CDR3 length, D gene, J gene. The D gene is left open where the match is weak. Clone size is shown for a subset of rows, as once, few, many or a class of expanded clone.

CDR3nt: TGTGCCAGCAGTTTCGGACAGCTTAATTCACCCCTCCACTTT
CDR3aa: CASSFGQLNSPLHF
v_gene: TRBV6-5
abundance: NA
len: 14
d_gene: NA
j_gene: TRBJ1-6

CDR3nt: TGTGCCAGTAGTATTACTAGCGGGGGCACAGATACGCAGTATTTT
CDR3aa: CASSITSGGTDTQYF
v_gene: TRBV19
abundance: NA
len: 15
d_gene: TRBD2
j_gene: TRBJ2-3

CDR3nt: TGTGCCAGCGCCGGGAGGCAAGAGACCCAGTACTTC
CDR3aa: CASAGRQETQYF
v_gene: TRBV25-1
abundance: NA
len: 12
d_gene: TRBD2
j_gene: TRBJ2-5

CDR3nt: TGTGCCAGTAAGGCGGGCGGAATCACGCCCCAGCATTTT
CDR3aa: CASKAGGITPQHF
v_gene: TRBV19
abundance: NA
len: 13
d_gene: NA
j_gene: TRBJ1-5

CDR3nt: TGTGCCAGCGAGGTAGTAGGAGATACGCAGTATTTT
CDR3aa: CASEVVGDTQYF
v_gene: TRBV18
abundance: NA
len: 12
d_gene: NA
j_gene: TRBJ2-3

CDR3nt: TGTGCCAGCAGCCCTTTCCAGGGGGTCGACAATCAGCCCCAGCATTTT
CDR3aa: CASSPFQGVDNQPQHF
v_gene: TRBV9
abundance: large
len: 16
d_gene: TRBD1
j_gene: TRBJ1-5

CDR3nt: TGTGCCAGTAGTATGAAGCGGAAGGCAACCGGGGAGCTGTTTTTT
CDR3aa: CASSMKRKATGELFF
v_gene: TRBV19
abundance: NA
len: 15
d_gene: NA
j_gene: TRBJ2-2

CDR3nt: TGTGCCAGCAGCAAAGAAGATCCGGGCAGGGGGGCCCCTAACTATGGCTACACCTTC
CDR3aa: CASSKEDPGRGAPNYGYTF
v_gene: TRBV21-1
abundance: NA
len: 19
d_gene: NA
j_gene: TRBJ1-2

CDR3nt: TGTGCCAGCAGCTTAATGGGACTAGCGGGGAAAGAGACCCAGTACTTC
CDR3aa: CASSLMGLAGKETQYF
v_gene: TRBV7-3
abundance: NA
len: 16
d_gene: TRBD2
j_gene: TRBJ2-5

CDR3nt: TGTGCCAGCAGCCAGGGACAGGGGAGAAGGGAAAAACTGTTTTTT
CDR3aa: CASSQGQGRREKLFF
v_gene: TRBV3-1/TRBV3-2
abundance: NA
len: 15
d_gene: TRBD1
j_gene: TRBJ1-4

CDR3nt: TGTGCTAGCAGCTTACGGGGTAGTATTAACACCGGGGAGCTGTTTTTT
CDR3aa: CASSLRGSINTGELFF
v_gene: TRBV7-7
abundance: NA
len: 16
d_gene: NA
j_gene: TRBJ2-2

CDR3nt: TGTGCCAGCGGCCCCCCCTACGAGCAGTACTTC
CDR3aa: CASGPPYEQYF
v_gene: TRBV28
abundance: NA
len: 11
d_gene: NA
j_gene: TRBJ2-7

CDR3nt: TGTGCCAGCAGTCGGCGGGGCAACAATGAGCAGTTCTTC
CDR3aa: CASSRRGNNEQFF
v_gene: TRBV2
abundance: NA
len: 13
d_gene: NA
j_gene: TRBJ2-1

CDR3nt: TGTGCCATCAGTGAGTCACAGGTTAATCAGCCCCAGCATTTT
CDR3aa: CAISESQVNQPQHF
v_gene: TRBV10-3
abundance: NA
len: 14
d_gene: NA
j_gene: TRBJ1-5

CDR3nt: TGTGCCAGCAGCCTAGGTCAGGCCACTGAAGCTTTCTTT
CDR3aa: CASSLGQATEAFF
v_gene: TRBV3-1/TRBV3-2
abundance: few
len: 13
d_gene: NA
j_gene: TRBJ1-1

CDR3nt: TGTGCCATCAGTGAAACCGGGACTAGCTATGGCTACACCTTC
CDR3aa: CAISETGTSYGYTF
v_gene: TRBV10-3
abundance: NA
len: 14
d_gene: NA
j_gene: TRBJ1-2

CDR3nt: TGTGCCAGCAGTGCTGGAACAGGGGGCAATCAGCCCCAGCATTTT
CDR3aa: CASSAGTGGNQPQHF
v_gene: TRBV6-4
abundance: NA
len: 15
d_gene: TRBD1
j_gene: TRBJ1-5

CDR3nt: TGTGCCAGCAGCTTGGGCGGGGGGGGCAACAATGAGCAGTTCTTC
CDR3aa: CASSLGGGGNNEQFF
v_gene: TRBV7-6
abundance: NA
len: 15
d_gene: TRBD2
j_gene: TRBJ2-1

CDR3nt: TGTGCCAGCAGGGTAGCGGGCCCCTACGAGCAGTACTTC
CDR3aa: CASRVAGPYEQYF
v_gene: TRBV6-5
abundance: NA
len: 13
d_gene: TRBD2
j_gene: TRBJ2-7

CDR3nt: TGTGCCAGCAGCCTCGGGTCCTTAACGGATGGCTACACCTTC
CDR3aa: CASSLGSLTDGYTF
v_gene: TRBV7-9
abundance: NA
len: 14
d_gene: NA
j_gene: TRBJ1-2

CDR3nt: TGCGCCAGCAGCTTCATGGGGGCCTCGGAGACCCAGTACTTC
CDR3aa: CASSFMGASETQYF
v_gene: TRBV5-1
abundance: NA
len: 14
d_gene: NA
j_gene: TRBJ2-5

CDR3nt: TGTGCCAGCAGCGTAGGGGGACAGCAGTATGGCTACACCTTC
CDR3aa: CASSVGGQQYGYTF
v_gene: TRBV9
abundance: NA
len: 14
d_gene: TRBD1
j_gene: TRBJ1-2

CDR3nt: TGTGCCAGCAGCCTTACTACCCTCGGGTACAATGAGCAGTTCTTC
CDR3aa: CASSLTTLGYNEQFF
v_gene: TRBV7-8
abundance: NA
len: 15
d_gene: NA
j_gene: TRBJ2-1

CDR3nt: TGCGCCAGCAGCGGATTAGCGGGAGTGGGGACAGATACGCAGTATTTT
CDR3aa: CASSGLAGVGTDTQYF
v_gene: TRBV5-1
abundance: NA
len: 16
d_gene: TRBD2
j_gene: TRBJ2-3

CDR3nt: TGCAGTGCTGTAGCGGCCGCCCAGTACTTC
CDR3aa: CSAVAAAQYF
v_gene: TRBV20-1
abundance: NA
len: 10
d_gene: NA
j_gene: TRBJ2-5